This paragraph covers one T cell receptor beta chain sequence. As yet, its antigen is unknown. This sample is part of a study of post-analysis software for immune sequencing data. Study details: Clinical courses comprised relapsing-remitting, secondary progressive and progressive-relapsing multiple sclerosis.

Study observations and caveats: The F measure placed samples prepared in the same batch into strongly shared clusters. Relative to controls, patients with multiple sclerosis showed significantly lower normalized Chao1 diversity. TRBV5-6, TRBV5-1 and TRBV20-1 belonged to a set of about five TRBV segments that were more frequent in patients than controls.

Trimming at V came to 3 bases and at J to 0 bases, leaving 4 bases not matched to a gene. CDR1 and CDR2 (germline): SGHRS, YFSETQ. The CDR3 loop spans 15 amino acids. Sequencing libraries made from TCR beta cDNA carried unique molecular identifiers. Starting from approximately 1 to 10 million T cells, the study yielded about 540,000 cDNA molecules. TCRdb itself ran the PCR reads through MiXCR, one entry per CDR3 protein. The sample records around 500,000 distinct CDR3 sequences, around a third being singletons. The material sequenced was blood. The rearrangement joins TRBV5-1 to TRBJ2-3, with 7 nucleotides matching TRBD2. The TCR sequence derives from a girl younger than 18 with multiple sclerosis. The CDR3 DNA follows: TGCGCCAGCAGCTGGAGCGGGGTTAGCACAGATACGCAGTATTTT. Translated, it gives CASSWSGVSTDTQYF.